This TCR beta chain is from a study of Ad26.COV2.S vaccination and SARS-CoV-2 variants. Study-wide findings and caveats: Reports say spike-specific CD8+ and CD4+ T cell responses covered substantial breadth after vaccination. Among vaccine recipients, spike-specific TCR breadth exceeded that of placebo recipients.

Assay: immunoSEQ multiplex PCR; the TCRdb copy retains only in-frame clones and omits some. The sample shows roughly 510,000 clones, approximately 90% of them seen only once. Of note for this clone: Its antigen is as yet unknown.

From germline, CDR1 is SGHTA and CDR2 FQGTGA. The CDR3 extends over 15 amino acids. With V trimmed by 5 bases and J by 6 bases, 4 bases remained unmatched. Stated treatment: 15 to 20 received Ad26.COV2.S at low or high dose, single or two shots; several received placebo; per-sample allocation not given. Following the first vaccine or placebo injection, samples were taken on day 63. This clonotype was sampled from a person between 18 and 59 years old who received the Ad26.COV2.S COVID-19 vaccine or a placebo. Material: peripheral blood, obtained in a trial of Ad26.COV2.S vaccine versus placebo. The chain joins TRBV7-3 to TRBJ2-2, with 12 bases fitting TRBD2. The CDR3: CASSPTSGRSGELFF. The CDR3 DNA follows: TGTGCCAGCAGCCCGACTAGCGGGAGATCCGGGGAGCTGTTTTTT.